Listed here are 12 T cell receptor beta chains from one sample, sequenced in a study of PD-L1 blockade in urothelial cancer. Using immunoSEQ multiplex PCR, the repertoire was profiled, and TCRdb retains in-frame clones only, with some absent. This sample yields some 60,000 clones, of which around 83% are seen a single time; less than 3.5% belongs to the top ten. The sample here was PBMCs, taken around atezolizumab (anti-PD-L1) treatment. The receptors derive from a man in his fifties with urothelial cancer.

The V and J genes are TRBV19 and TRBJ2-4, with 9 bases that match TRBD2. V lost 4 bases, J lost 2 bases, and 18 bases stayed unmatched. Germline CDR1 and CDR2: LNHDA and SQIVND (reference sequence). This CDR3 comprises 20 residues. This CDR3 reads CASSTPHASGRSWTKNIQYF. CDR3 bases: TGTGCCAGTAGTACCCCCCATGCCAGCGGGAGGTCTTGGACCAAAAACATTCAGTACTTC.

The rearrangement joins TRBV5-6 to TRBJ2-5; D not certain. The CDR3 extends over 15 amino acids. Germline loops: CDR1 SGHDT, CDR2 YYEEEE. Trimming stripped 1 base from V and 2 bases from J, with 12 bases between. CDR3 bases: TGTGCCAGCAGCTTGTATACAGCTAAGCAAGAGACCCAGTACTTC. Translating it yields CASSLYTAKQETQYF.

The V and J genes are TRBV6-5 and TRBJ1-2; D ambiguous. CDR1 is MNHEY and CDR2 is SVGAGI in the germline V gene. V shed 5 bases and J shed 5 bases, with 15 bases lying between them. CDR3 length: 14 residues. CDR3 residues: CASSGGIAGYGYTF. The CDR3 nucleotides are TGTGCCAGCAGTGGCGGGATCGCGGGATATGGCTACACCTTC.

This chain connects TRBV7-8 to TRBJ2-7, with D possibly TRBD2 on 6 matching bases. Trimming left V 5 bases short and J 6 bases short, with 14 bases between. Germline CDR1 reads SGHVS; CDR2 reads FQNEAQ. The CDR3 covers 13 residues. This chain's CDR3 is CASSRLDRSEQYF. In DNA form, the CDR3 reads TGTGCCAGCAGCAGACTAGACAGAAGCGAGCAGTACTTC. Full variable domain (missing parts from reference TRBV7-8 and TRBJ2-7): GAGVSQSPRYKVAKRGQDVALRCDPISGHVSLFWYQQALGQGPEFLTYFQNEAQLDKSGLPSDRFFAERPEGSVSTLKIQRTQQEDSAVYLCASSRLDRSEQYFGPGTRLTVT.

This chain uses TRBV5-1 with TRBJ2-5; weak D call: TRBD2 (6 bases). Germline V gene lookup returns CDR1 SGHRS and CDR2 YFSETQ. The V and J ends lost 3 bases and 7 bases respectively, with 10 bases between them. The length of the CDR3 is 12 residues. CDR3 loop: CASSSRRGTQYF. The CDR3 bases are TGCGCCAGCAGCTCCAGGCGGGGGACCCAGTACTTC.

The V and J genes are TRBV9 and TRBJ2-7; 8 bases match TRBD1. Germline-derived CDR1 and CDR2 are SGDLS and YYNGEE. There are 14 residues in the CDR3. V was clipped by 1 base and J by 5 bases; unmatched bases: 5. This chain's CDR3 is CASSVQGALDEQYF. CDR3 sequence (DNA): TGTGCCAGCAGCGTACAGGGGGCGCTCGACGAGCAGTACTTC.

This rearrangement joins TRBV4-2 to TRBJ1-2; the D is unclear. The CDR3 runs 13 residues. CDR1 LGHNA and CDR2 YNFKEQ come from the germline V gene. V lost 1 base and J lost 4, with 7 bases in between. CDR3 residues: CASSQVGSYGYTF. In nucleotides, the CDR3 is TGTGCCAGCAGCCAAGTAGGGAGCTATGGCTACACCTTC.

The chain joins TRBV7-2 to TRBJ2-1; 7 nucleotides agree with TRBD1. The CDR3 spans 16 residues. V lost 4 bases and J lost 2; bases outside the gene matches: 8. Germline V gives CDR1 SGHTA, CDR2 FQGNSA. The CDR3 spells CASSSGQALTYNEQFF. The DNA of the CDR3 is TGTGCCAGCAGCTCCGGACAGGCTTTGACCTACAATGAGCAGTTCTTC.

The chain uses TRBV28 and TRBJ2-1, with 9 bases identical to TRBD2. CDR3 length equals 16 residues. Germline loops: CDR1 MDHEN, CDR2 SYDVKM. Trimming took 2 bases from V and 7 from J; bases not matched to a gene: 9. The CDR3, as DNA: TGTGCCAGCAGTTTAAGTGCTAGCGGGGTAGGGAATGAGCAGTTCTTC. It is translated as CASSLSASGVGNEQFF.

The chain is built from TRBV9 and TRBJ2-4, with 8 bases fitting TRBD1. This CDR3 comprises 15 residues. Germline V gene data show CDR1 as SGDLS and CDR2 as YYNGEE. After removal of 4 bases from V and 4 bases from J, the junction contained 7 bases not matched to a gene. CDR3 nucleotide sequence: TGTGCCAGCAGCATTTCTGGACAGGGAAAAAACATTCAGTACTTC. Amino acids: CASSISGQGKNIQYF.

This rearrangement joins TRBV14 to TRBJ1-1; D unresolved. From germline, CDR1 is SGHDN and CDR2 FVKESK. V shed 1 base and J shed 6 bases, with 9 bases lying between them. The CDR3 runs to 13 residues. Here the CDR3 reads CASSQAPSAEAFF. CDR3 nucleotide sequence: TGTGCCAGCAGCCAAGCTCCGTCGGCTGAAGCTTTCTTT.

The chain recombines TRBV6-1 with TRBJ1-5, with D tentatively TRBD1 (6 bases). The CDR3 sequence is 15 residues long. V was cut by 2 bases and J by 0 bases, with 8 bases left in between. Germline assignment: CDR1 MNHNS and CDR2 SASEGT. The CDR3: CASSEQGYSNQPQHF. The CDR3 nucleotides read TGTGCCAGCAGTGAACAGGGGTATAGCAATCAGCCCCAGCATTTT.